The source of this T cell receptor beta chain is a study of blood T cell repertoires in COVID-19. Turning to the study itself: Donors in the United States, Italy and Spain gave samples during acute or convalescent COVID-19.

Only in-frame clones appear in the TCRdb table, and some are missing; sequencing was by immunoSEQ multiplex PCR. The sample consists of about 200,000 clones, roughly 84% of them appearing once. Cohort placement rested on clinical history that participants reported themselves. The sample consisted of PBMCs or T cells enriched from blood (not recorded which). This clonotype originated in a woman aged 25 to 39 who had been exposed to COVID-19.

The CDR3 loop is CASSIQGGISGNTIYF. CDR3 nucleotide sequence: TGTGCCAGCAGCATACAGGGGGGGATCTCTGGAAACACCATATATTTT. V gene TRBV7-8 combines with J gene TRBJ1-3; 8 nucleotides align to TRBD1. With V trimmed by 5 bases and J by 0 bases, 6 bases remained unmatched. This CDR3 has 16 residues. Germline V lookup: CDR1 SGHVS, CDR2 FQNEAQ. Based on the CDR3 plus reference TRBV7-8 and TRBJ1-3, the full variable domain is GAGVSQSPRYKVAKRGQDVALRCDPISGHVSLFWYQQALGQGPEFLTYFQNEAQLDKSGLPSDRFFAERPEGSVSTLKIQRTQQEDSAVYLCASSIQGGISGNTIYFGEGSWLTVV.